This TCR beta chain stems from a study of T cell responses to AZD1222 COVID-19 vaccine. The repertoire was sequenced with immunoSEQ multiplex PCR; TCRdb's copy has only in-frame clones and lacks some. The table records over 100,000 clones, about 90% of them present only once. CDR1 is SGHKS and CDR2 is YYEKEE in the germline V gene (reference sequence). The CDR3 covers 15 residues. With V trimmed by 1 base and J by 5 bases, 6 bases remained unmatched. Notes on the study in general: Most donors were white British, females outnumbered males, and clonal diversity was possibly underestimated. Vaccine-associated CD4 TCRs ranged over spike, dominating at 160-218 and 743-854. Close to half of spike-specific TCRs reportedly recognize unmutated variant regions. The study found Spike-specific TCR breadth and depth rose after two AZD1222 doses.

The count of this clone is one. The antigen is not known. This chain uses TRBV5-5 with TRBJ2-1; 7 bases align to TRBD2. Sequenced material: peripheral blood, taken on day 0 of AZD1222 vaccination. The clonotype comes from an adult in good health. The CDR3 DNA sequence: TGTGCCAGCAGCTTGAACCGGGGGGAACACAATGAGCAGTTCTTC. Translated: CASSLNRGEHNEQFF.